Listed below are T cell receptor beta chains from one sample, sequenced in a study of control samples from healthy donors and cancer patients. Profiling relied on immunoSEQ multiplex PCR, and the TCRdb table lists in-frame clones only, not all of them. Among approximately 130,000 clones, roughly 91% were seen once, and the ten largest hold around 9.4%. Material: blood. The source is a man aged 35-49 years in good health. CDR3s include the opening cysteine and the closing phenylalanine or tryptophan. D genes are given only for firm matches. Not every row has a clone size; where given, it reads once, few, many or a size class.

J gene	D gene	V gene	clone size	CDR3 protein	CDR3 DNA
TRBJ1-2	-	TRBV30	-	CAWSITGFGYGYTF	TGTGCCTGGAGTATCACAGGGTTCGGGTATGGCTACACCTTC
TRBJ2-1	-	TRBV29-1	-	CSVDWTGRGGYNEQFF	TGCAGCGTTGATTGGACAGGCAGGGGGGGCTACAATGAGCAGTTCTTC
TRBJ1-1	-	TRBV7-8	-	CASSPDEVLNTEAFF	TGTGCCAGCAGCCCCGATGAGGTTTTGAACACTGAAGCTTTCTTT
TRBJ2-7	TRBD1	TRBV4-3	-	CASSQDPVGGQGSYEQYF	TGCGCCAGCAGCCAAGACCCCGTTGGGGGACAGGGCTCCTACGAGCAGTACTTC
TRBJ1-3	-	TRBV5-6	-	CASSLVTALTSGNTIYF	TGTGCCAGCAGCTTGGTAACAGCCTTAACCTCTGGAAACACCATATATTTT
TRBJ1-5	TRBD1	TRBV7-6	few	CASSQGQGGGGNQPQHF	TGTGCCAGCAGTCAAGGACAGGGAGGGGGAGGCAATCAGCCCCAGCATTTT
TRBJ2-1	-	TRBV29-1	-	CSVRASSYNEQFF	TGCAGCGTCAGAGCAAGCTCCTACAATGAGCAGTTCTTC
TRBJ2-3	-	TRBV7-8	-	CASSSTLGADTQYF	TGTGCCAGCAGCTCCACATTGGGGGCAGATACGCAGTATTTT
TRBJ2-5	TRBD2	TRBV7-6	-	CASSPSALAGETQYF	TGTGCCAGCAGCCCGTCCGCACTAGCGGGAGAGACCCAGTACTTC
TRBJ1-5	-	TRBV27	-	CASSLFGGPRQPQHF	TGTGCCAGCAGTTTATTCGGGGGTCCAAGGCAGCCCCAGCATTTT
TRBJ1-2	-	TRBV4-3	-	CASSQDPLRPRFYGYTF	TGCGCCAGCAGCCAAGATCCCTTACGGCCCCGCTTCTATGGCTACACCTTC
TRBJ1-3	-	TRBV24-1	-	CATMGSGNTIYF	TGTGCCACCATGGGGTCTGGAAACACCATATATTTT
TRBJ1-3	-	TRBV18	-	CASSPRNTGSGNTIYF	TGTGCCAGCTCACCACGTAACACCGGCTCTGGAAACACCATATATTTT
TRBJ2-1	-	TRBV10-1	-	CASSGGTSPYGQFF	TGCGCCAGCAGTGGCGGGACATCCCCCTACGGGCAGTTCTTC